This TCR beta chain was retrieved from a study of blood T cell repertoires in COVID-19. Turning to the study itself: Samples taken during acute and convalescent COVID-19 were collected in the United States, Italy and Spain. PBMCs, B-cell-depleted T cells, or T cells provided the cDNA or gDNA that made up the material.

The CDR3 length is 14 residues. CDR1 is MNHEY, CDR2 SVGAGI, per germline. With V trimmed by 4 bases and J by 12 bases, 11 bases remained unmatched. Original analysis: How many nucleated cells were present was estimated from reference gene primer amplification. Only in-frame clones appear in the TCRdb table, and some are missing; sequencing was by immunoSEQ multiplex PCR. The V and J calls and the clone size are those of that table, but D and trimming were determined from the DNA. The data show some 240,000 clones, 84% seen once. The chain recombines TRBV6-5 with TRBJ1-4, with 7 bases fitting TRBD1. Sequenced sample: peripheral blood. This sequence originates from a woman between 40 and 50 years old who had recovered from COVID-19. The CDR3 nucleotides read TGTGCCAGCAGTTTAGGGGGCCTCCAGGTTCAACTGTTTTTT. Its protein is CASSLGGLQVQLFF.